These 10 T cell receptor beta chains came from one sample sequenced in a study of blood T cell repertoires in COVID-19. The data were produced by immunoSEQ multiplex PCR, yet TCRdb's version contains in-frame clones alone and is incomplete. This table holds about 220,000 clones, more than 75% found once. Sequenced input: peripheral blood. These receptors originate from a man aged 50-60 years who had recovered from COVID-19.

The gene calls are TRBV15 and TRBJ2-7, with 10 nucleotides matching TRBD2. With V trimmed by 0 bases and J by 7 bases, 12 bases remained unmatched. From germline, CDR1 is LNHNV and CDR2 YYDKDF (reference sequence). The CDR3 spans 17 residues. The CDR3: CATSRDHNLAGVREQYF. CDR3 DNA: TGTGCCACCAGCAGAGACCATAATCTAGCGGGAGTAAGGGAGCAGTACTTC. The full variable domain, its missing parts supplied by reference TRBV15 and TRBJ2-7, is DAMVIQNPRYQVTQFGKPVTLSCSQTLNHNVMYWYQQKSSQAPKLLFHYYDKDFNNEADTPDNFQSRRPNTSFCFLDIRSPGLGDTAMYLCATSRDHNLAGVREQYFGPGTRLTVT.

The J gene is TRBJ1-5, the V gene TRBV10-3; unclear D gene. CDR3 length equals 14 residues. Per the germline V gene, CDR1 is ENHRY and CDR2 is SYGVKD. Trimming shortened V by 0 bases and J by 3 bases, and 6 bases separated the two germline ends. CDR3 amino acids: CAISESTSNQPQHF. The CDR3 nucleotides read TGTGCCATCAGTGAGTCGACATCCAATCAGCCCCAGCATTTT.

The V gene is TRBV6-6, the J gene TRBJ2-5; 7 nucleotides line up with TRBD1. V was clipped by 4 bases and J by 4 bases; unmatched bases: 3. The CDR3 extends over 13 amino acids. CDR1 is MNHNY and CDR2 is SVGAGI in the germline V gene (reference sequence). The CDR3 spells CASSLNRGETQYF. CDR3 in DNA: TGTGCCAGCAGTTTAAACAGGGGAGAGACCCAGTACTTC.

The V and J genes are TRBV7-6 and TRBJ2-1; 10 bases are shared with TRBD2. The CDR3 covers 19 residues. V lost 2 bases to trimming and J lost 7 bases; unmatched junction nucleotides: 17. Germline values: CDR1 SGHVS, CDR2 FNYEAQ. Written as DNA, the CDR3 is TGTGCCAGCAGCTTATTCTTGATACGGGCTAGCGGGAGTATGAATGAGCAGTTCTTC. As protein: CASSLFLIRASGSMNEQFF. The full variable domain, in which reference TRBV7-6 and TRBJ2-1 provide the parts outside the CDR3, is GAGVSQSPRYKVTKRGQDVALRCDPISGHVSLYWYRQALGQGPEFLTYFNYEAQQDKSGLPNDRFSAERPEGSISTLTIQRTEQRDSAMYRCASSLFLIRASGSMNEQFFGPGTRLTVL.

J is TRBJ2-7 and V is TRBV10-1; possibly TRBD2 for D (6 bases). Germline assignment: CDR1 WNHNN and CDR2 SYGVQD (reference sequence). Trimming removed 3 bases from V and 5 bases from J, with 11 bases in between. The CDR3 extends over 13 amino acids. CDR3 sequence (DNA): TGCGCCAGCAGTGATGGAGGGAATGACGAGCAGTACTTC. Protein product: CASSDGGNDEQYF.

This rearrangement joins TRBV5-1 to TRBJ1-2, with a tentative D call TRBD1 (6 bases). Germline V CDR1 and CDR2: SGHRS, YFSETQ. V was cut by 0 bases and J by 1 base, with 10 bases left in between. The CDR3 is 15 residues long. DNA of the CDR3: TGCGCCAGCAGCTTGGATACAGGGAGTAACTATGGCTACACCTTC. This codes for CASSLDTGSNYGYTF. The variable domain in full, completed from reference TRBV5-1 and TRBJ1-2, reads KAGVTQTPRYLIKTRGQQVTLSCSPISGHRSVSWYQQTPGQGLQFLFEYFSETQRNKGNFPGRFSGRQFSNSRSEMNVSTLELGDSALYLCASSLDTGSNYGYTFGSGTRLTVV.

The rearrangement links TRBV5-8 to TRBJ2-4; no clear D. V was trimmed by 4 bases and J by 0 bases, leaving 11 bases between them. Germline V lookup: CDR1 SGHTS, CDR2 YDEGEE. CDR3 length equals 15 residues. The CDR3 sequence is CASSLGQAAKNIQYF. CDR3 sequence (DNA): TGTGCCAGCAGCCTAGGCCAAGCAGCCAAAAACATTCAGTACTTC. Drawing the rest from reference TRBV5-8 and TRBJ2-4, the complete variable domain is EAGVTQSPTHLIKTRGQQATLRCSPISGHTSVYWYQQALGLGLQFLLWYDEGEERNRGNFPPRFSGRQFPNYSSELNVNALELEDSALYLCASSLGQAAKNIQYFGAGTRLSVL.

This clone appeared a single time. This rearrangement joins TRBV20-1 to TRBJ1-1; D perhaps matches TRBD1 (5 bases). This CDR3 comprises 11 residues. CDR1 and CDR2 from the germline V gene are DFQATT and SNEGSKA (reference sequence). V lost 3 bases to trimming and J lost 9 bases, with 11 bases between them. CDR3 in amino acids: CSASRQGKAFF. DNA of the CDR3: TGCAGTGCTAGTCGGCAGGGTAAAGCTTTCTTT.

The J gene is TRBJ2-7, the V gene TRBV18; 7 bases match TRBD1. With V trimmed by 6 bases and J by 5 bases, 10 bases remained unmatched. Germline V gives CDR1 KGHSH, CDR2 LQKENI. CDR3 length: 14 residues. DNA of the CDR3: TGTGCCAGCTCTCACGTACAGGGGTTCGACGAGCAGTACTTC. It specifies CASSHVQGFDEQYF.

The rearrangement links TRBV18 to TRBJ1-2, with TRBD1 matching over 10 bases. Germline trimming cut 3 bases from V and 6 bases from J; bases unmatched to any gene: 7. The length of the CDR3 is 15 residues. Germline CDR1 and CDR2: KGHSH and LQKENI. DNA for the CDR3: TGTGCCAGCTCACCTATAACCGGGACAGGGGATGGCTACACCTTC. This codes for CASSPITGTGDGYTF.